This TCR beta chain was found in a study of shared clonotypes between healthy human individuals. Study-level results: A generally larger estimated richness was seen in naive subsets than in memory subsets.

Everyone who donated was a Caucasian adult who lived in Nashville, Tennessee. A split of CD4+ cells into CD45RA+ naive and CD45RA-negative memory subsets was performed. Libraries were prepared by immunoSEQ multiplex PCR; TCRdb keeps only in-frame clonotypes and omits some of them. The table includes around 940,000 clones, approximately 80% detected once. The length of the CDR3 is 17 residues. With 0 bases clipped from V and 0 bases from J, the junction kept 2 bases outside the gene matches. Germline CDR1 is SGHTA and CDR2 is FQGNSA. In regard to this clone: Antigen specificity is unknown. Other DNA sequences of this sample code for an identical CDR3.

V is TRBV7-2 and J is TRBJ2-3; TRBD2 aligns across 11 bases. The sequence was collected from a man aged 18-30 years in good health. Sequencing used memory CD4+ T cells sorted from blood. Subset denoted: CD45RA-negative fraction. The CDR3 protein is CASSLAGTSGSTDTQYF. DNA of the CDR3: TGTGCCAGCAGCTTAGCGGGGACTAGCGGAAGCACAGATACGCAGTATTTT.